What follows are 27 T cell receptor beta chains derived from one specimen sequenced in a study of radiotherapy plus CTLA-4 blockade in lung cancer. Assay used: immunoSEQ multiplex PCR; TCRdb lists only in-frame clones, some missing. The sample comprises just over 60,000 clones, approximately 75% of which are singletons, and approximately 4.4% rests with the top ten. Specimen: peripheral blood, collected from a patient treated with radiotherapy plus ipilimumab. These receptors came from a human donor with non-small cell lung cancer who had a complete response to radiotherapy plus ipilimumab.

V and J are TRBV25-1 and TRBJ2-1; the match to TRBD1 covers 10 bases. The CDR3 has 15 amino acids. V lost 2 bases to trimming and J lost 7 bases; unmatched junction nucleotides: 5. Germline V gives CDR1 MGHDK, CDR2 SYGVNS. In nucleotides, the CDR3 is TGTGCCAGCAGTGAACCGGACAGGGGGGGGAATGAGCAGTTCTTC. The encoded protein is CASSEPDRGGNEQFF.

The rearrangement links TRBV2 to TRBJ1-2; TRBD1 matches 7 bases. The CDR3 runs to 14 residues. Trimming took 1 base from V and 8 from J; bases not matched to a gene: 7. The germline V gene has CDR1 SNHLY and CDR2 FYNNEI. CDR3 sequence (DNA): TGTGCCAGCAGTGAAGGGACAGGCAGCGCGGGCTACACCTTC. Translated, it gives CASSEGTGSAGYTF.

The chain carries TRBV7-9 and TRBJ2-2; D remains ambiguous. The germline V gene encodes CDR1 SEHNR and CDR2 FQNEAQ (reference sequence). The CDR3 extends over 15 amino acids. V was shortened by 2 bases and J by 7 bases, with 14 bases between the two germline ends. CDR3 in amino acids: CASSLSAELGGELFF. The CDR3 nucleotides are TGTGCCAGCAGCTTATCGGCGGAGCTCGGCGGGGAGCTGTTTTTT.

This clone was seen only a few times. The CDR3, as DNA: TGCGCCAGCAGCTTGCCTTCGGCAGGGGTGGGAGGCTACACCTTC. As protein: CASSLPSAGVGGYTF. The chain couples TRBV5-1 to TRBJ1-2, with a tentative D call TRBD1 (6 bases). V lost 1 base and J 8 bases, leaving 18 bases between the germline ends. Germline CDR1 reads SGHRS; CDR2 reads YFSETQ. There are 15 residues in the CDR3.

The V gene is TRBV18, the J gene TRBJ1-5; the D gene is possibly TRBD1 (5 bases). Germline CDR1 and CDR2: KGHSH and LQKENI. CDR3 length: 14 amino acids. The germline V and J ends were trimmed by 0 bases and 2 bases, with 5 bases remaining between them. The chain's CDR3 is CASSPPGGNQPQHF. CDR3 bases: TGTGCCAGCTCACCACCAGGGGGCAATCAGCCCCAGCATTTT. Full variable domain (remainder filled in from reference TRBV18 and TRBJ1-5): NAGVMQNPRHLVRRRGQEARLRCSPMKGHSHVYWYRQLPEEGLKFMVYLQKENIIDESGMPKERFSAEFPKEGPSILRIQQVVRGDSAAYFCASSPPGGNQPQHFGDGTRLSIL.

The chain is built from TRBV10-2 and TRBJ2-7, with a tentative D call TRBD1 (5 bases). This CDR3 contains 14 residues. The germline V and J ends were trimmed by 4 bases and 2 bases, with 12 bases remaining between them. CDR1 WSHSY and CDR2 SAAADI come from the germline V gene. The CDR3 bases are TGCGCCAGCAGTGCACCCGAAGGGGCCTACGAGCAGTACTTC. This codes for CASSAPEGAYEQYF.

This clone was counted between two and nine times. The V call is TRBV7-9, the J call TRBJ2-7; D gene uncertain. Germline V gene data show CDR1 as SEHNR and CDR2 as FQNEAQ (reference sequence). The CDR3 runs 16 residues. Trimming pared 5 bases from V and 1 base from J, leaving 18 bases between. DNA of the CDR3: TGTGCCAGCAGCCCTACGTCACCTTCGTCATCCTACGAGCAGTACTTC. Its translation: CASSPTSPSSSYEQYF.

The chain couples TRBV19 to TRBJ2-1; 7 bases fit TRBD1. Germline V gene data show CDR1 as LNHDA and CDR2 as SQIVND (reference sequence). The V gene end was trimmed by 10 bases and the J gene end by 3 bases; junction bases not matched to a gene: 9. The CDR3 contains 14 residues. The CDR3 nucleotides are TGTGCCACCCAGCAGGGGGACGTCTACAATGAGCAGTTCTTC. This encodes CATQQGDVYNEQFF.

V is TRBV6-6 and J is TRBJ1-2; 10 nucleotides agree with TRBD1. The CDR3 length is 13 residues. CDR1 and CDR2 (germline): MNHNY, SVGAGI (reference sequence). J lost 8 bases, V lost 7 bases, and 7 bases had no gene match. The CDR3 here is CASKDRGMRGYTF. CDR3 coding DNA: TGTGCCAGCAAGGACAGGGGGATGAGGGGCTACACCTTC.

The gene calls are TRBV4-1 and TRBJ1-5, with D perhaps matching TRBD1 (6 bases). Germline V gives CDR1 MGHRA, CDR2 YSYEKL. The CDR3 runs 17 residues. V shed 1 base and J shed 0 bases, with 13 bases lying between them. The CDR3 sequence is CASSQVSTGYSNQPQHF. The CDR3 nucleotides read TGCGCCAGCAGCCAAGTATCGACAGGTTATAGCAATCAGCCCCAGCATTTT.

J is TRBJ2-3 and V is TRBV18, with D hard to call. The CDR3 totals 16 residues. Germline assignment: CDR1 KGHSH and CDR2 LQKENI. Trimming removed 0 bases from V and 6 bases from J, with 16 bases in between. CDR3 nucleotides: TGTGCCAGCTCACCACCGGGTGGACCCTCTAGGGATACGCAGTATTTT. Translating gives CASSPPGGPSRDTQYF.

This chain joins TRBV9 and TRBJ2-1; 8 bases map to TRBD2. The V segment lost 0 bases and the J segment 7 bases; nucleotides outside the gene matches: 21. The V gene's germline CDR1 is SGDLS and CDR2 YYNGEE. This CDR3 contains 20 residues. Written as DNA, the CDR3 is TGTGCCAGCAGCGTAGGTCCCCGGGCGGGAGGTTCGGGGTTAGGGAATGAGCAGTTCTTC. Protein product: CASSVGPRAGGSGLGNEQFF.

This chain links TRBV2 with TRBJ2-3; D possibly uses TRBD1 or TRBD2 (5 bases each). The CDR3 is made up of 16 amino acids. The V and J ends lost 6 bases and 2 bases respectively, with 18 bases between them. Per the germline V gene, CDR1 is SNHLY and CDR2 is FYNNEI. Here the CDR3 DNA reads TGTGCCAGCAGCCTCAGTGGGACGCTTGTCACAGATACGCAGTATTTT. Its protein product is CASSLSGTLVTDTQYF.

In DNA form, the CDR3 reads TGCGCCAGCAGCCAAGACTCGGCACAGCCCAGCTATGGCTACACCTTC. Protein sequence: CASSQDSAQPSYGYTF. This rearrangement joins TRBV4-3 to TRBJ1-2; unclear D gene. Looked up from germline, CDR1 is LGHNA and CDR2 is YSLEER. The CDR3 has 16 amino acids. V was trimmed by 0 bases and J by 4 bases, leaving 15 bases between them.

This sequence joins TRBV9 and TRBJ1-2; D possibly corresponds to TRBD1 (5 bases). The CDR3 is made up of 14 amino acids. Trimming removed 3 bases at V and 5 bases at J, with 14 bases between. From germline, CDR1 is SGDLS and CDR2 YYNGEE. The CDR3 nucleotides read TGTGCCAGCAGCGCCGAGTGGGGCAGTTATGGCTACACCTTC. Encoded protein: CASSAEWGSYGYTF.

This chain's CDR3 is CASSQDGNTIYF. CDR3 DNA: TGTGCCAGCAGCCAGGATGGAAACACCATATATTTT. The J gene is TRBJ1-3, the V gene TRBV11-3, with D uncertain. The CDR3 has 12 amino acids. Germline V gives CDR1 SGHNT, CDR2 YENEEA. The V gene lost 5 bases and the J gene lost 3 bases, with 5 bases spanning the gap.

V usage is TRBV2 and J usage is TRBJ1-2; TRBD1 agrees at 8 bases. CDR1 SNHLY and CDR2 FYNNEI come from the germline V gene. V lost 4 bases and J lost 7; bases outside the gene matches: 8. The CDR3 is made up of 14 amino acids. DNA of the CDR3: TGTGCCAGCAGTGTTACCGACAGGGGTAGTGGCTACACCTTC. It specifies CASSVTDRGSGYTF.

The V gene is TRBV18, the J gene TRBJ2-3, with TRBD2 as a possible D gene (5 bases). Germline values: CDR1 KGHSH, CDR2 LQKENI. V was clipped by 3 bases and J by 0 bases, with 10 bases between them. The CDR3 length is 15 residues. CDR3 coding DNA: TGTGCCAGCTCACCCGCTAGCACTAGCACAGATACGCAGTATTTT. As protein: CASSPASTSTDTQYF.

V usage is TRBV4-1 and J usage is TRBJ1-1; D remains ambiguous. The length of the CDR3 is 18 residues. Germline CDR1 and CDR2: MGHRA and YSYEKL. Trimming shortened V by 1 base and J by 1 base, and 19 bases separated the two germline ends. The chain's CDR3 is CASSQVRILRAKNTEAFF. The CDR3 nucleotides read TGCGCCAGCAGCCAAGTCCGAATTTTGAGGGCGAAGAACACTGAAGCTTTCTTT.

The CDR3 region is CASSGVLMWENTGELFF. CDR3 bases: TGCGCCAGCAGCGGGGTTTTAATGTGGGAGAACACCGGGGAGCTGTTTTTT. The chain is built from TRBV5-1 and TRBJ2-2; no definite D call. The V and J ends lost 4 bases and 1 base respectively, with 17 bases between them. CDR3 length equals 17 residues. CDR1 is SGHRS and CDR2 is YFSETQ in the germline V gene.

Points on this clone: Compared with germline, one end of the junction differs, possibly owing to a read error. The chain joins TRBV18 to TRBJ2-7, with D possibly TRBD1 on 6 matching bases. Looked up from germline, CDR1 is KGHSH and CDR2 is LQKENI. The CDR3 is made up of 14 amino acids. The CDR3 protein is CASSPQGSVYEQYF. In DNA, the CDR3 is TGTGCCAGCTCGCCACAGGGATCCGTCTACGAGCAGTACTTC.

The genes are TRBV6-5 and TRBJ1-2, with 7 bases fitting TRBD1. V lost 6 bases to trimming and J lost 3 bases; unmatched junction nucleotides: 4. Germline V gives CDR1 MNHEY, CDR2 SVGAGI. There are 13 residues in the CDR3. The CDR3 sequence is CASSRQGDYGYTF. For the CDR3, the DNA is TGTGCCAGCAGCCGCCAGGGGGACTATGGCTACACCTTC.

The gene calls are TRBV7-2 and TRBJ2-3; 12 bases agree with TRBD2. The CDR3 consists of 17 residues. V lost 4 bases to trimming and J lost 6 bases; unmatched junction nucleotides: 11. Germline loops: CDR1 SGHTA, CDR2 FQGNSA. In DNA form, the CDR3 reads TGTGCCAGCAGCTCCTCTCCTCTAGCGGGGGGGCGGGATACGCAGTATTTT. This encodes CASSSSPLAGGRDTQYF.

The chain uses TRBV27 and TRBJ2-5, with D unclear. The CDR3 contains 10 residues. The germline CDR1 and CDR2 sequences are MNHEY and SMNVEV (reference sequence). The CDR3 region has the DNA TGTACACCGACCCAAGAGACCCAGTACTTC. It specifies CTPTQETQYF.

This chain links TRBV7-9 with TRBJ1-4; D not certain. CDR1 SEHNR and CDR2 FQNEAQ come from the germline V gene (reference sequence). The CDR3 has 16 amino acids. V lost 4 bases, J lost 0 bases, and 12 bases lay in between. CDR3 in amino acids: CASSSQWVTTNEKLFF. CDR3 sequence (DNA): TGTGCCAGCAGCTCGCAATGGGTGACAACTAATGAAAAACTGTTTTTT.

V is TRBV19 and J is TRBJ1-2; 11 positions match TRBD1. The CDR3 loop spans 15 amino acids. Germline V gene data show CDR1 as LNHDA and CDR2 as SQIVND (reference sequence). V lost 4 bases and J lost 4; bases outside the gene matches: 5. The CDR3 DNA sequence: TGTGCCAGTAGTACAAGGACAGGGGGCGCCTATGGCTACACCTTC. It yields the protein CASSTRTGGAYGYTF.

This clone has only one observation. This CDR3 is CASSSVAGSSAEQYF. In nucleotides, the CDR3 is TGCGCCAGCAGTTCGGTAGCGGGGTCCTCGGCCGAGCAGTACTTC. J is TRBJ2-7 and V is TRBV5-1; 8 bases fit TRBD2. With 5 bases clipped from V and 6 bases from J, the junction kept 13 bases outside the gene matches. The CDR3 is 15 amino acids. Germline lookup yields CDR1 SGHRS and CDR2 YFSETQ.